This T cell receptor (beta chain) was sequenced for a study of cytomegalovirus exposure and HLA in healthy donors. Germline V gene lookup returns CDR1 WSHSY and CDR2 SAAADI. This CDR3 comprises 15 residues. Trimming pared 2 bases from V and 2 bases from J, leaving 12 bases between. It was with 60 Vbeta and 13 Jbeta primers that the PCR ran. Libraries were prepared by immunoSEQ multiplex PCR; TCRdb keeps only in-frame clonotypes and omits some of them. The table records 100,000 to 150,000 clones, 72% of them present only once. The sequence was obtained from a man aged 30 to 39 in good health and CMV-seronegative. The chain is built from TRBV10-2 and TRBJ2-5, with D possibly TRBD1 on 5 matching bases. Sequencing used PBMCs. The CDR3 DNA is TGCGCCAGCAGTGAGCAGGGCTTCGGACAAGAGACCCAGTACTTC. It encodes CASSEQGFGQETQYF.